This T cell receptor (beta chain) was found in a study of T cells in Graves' hyperthyroidism and ophthalmopathy. Germline V gene data show CDR1 as SNHLY and CDR2 as FYNNEI. V lost 6 bases, J lost 0 bases, and 2 bases stayed unmatched. The CDR3 sequence is 17 residues long. This clonotype was recorded at least ten times. TCR beta CDR3 region amplification was performed from RNA transcripts. The TCR CDR3 was amplified in a first-round RT-PCR using the HTBI primer set. One entry per CDR3 protein, called by TCRdb with MiXCR from the multiplex PCR reads. The profile covers 200,000 to 250,000 distinct CDR3 sequences, with roughly 15% appearing a single time and approximately 30% taken by the ten largest.

The chain links TRBV2 to TRBJ2-6, with TRBD2 matching over 13 bases. Input material: blood. The sequence was collected from a woman between 18 and 29 years old with Graves' ophthalmopathy. CDR3 sequence reads: CASRRTSGGSGANVLTF. In nucleotides, the CDR3 is TGTGCCAGCAGGAGGACTAGCGGGGGCTCTGGGGCCAACGTCCTGACTTTC.